The clone carrying this T cell receptor beta chain was seen at least ten times. This entry is derived from a study of prognosis after radiotherapy for stage I lung cancer. The germline CDR1 and CDR2 sequences are MDHEN and SYDVKM. The CDR3 totals 15 residues. Trimming cost V 7 bases and J 0 bases, with 13 bases left between them. The TCR beta CDR3 region was amplified from genomic DNA, with two rounds of multiplex PCR being used for the amplification. First-round PCR, the initial amplification, used primers specific to each TRBV and TRBJ gene. From the multiplex PCR reads, TCRdb called clonotypes with MiXCR, one entry per CDR3 protein. The sample has 38,000 or so distinct CDR3 sequences; approximately 24% are singletons.

This chain connects TRBV28 to TRBJ1-5; D gene unclear. The specimen was PBMCs, collected before or after stereotactic body radiation therapy (not recorded which). The origin of this receptor is a donor at least 50 years old with non-small cell lung cancer. DNA of the CDR3: TGTGCCAGCAAAAGGGAAACGGGTAGCAATCAGCCCCAGCATTTT. It specifies CASKRETGSNQPQHF.